This record concerns one T cell receptor beta chain sequence. The data belong to a study of shared clonotypes between healthy human individuals. V was cut by 0 bases and J by 7 bases, with 7 bases left in between. The CDR3 is 11 amino acids. Per germline, CDR1 DFQATT and CDR2 SNEGSKA (reference sequence). Only in-frame clones appear in the TCRdb table, and some are missing; sequencing was by immunoSEQ multiplex PCR. The table has approximately 470,000 clones, approximately 82% seen once; the top ten hold about 12%. This clonotype was obtained from a middle-aged woman in good health. Some clones in this sample may be carry-over from other donors' samples. The V and J genes are TRBV20-1 and TRBJ2-7; D is undetermined. Specimen: PBMCs. DNA for the CDR3: TGCAGTGCTAGAGAATTTGGGGAGCAGTACTTC. Its translation: CSAREFGEQYF.